This T cell receptor (beta chain) came from a study of blood T cell repertoires in COVID-19. Study overall: Both acute and convalescent COVID-19 samples were obtained from the United States, Italy and Spain. PBMCs, B-cell-depleted T cells, or T cells provided the cDNA or gDNA that made up the material.

Source study methods: Estimation of nucleated cell counts was performed using reference gene primer amplification. Libraries were prepared by immunoSEQ multiplex PCR; TCRdb keeps only in-frame clonotypes and omits some of them. That table furnishes V, J and clone size, whereas the DNA furnished D and trimming. Of about 200,000 clones detected, approximately 85% appear once; the ten largest clones hold around 5.2%. Germline V lookup: CDR1 MNHNS, CDR2 SASEGT. The CDR3 contains 14 residues. With 6 bases removed from V and 1 base from J, the gap between germline ends came to 13 bases. Specimen: peripheral blood. V usage is TRBV6-1 and J usage is TRBJ2-7; a possible D gene is TRBD2 (6 bases). The source of this sequence is a woman older than 75 with acute or convalescent COVID-19. CDR3 sequence (DNA): TGTGCCAGCAGATCTAGACTAGTGTCCTACGAGCAGTACTTC. It specifies CASRSRLVSYEQYF.